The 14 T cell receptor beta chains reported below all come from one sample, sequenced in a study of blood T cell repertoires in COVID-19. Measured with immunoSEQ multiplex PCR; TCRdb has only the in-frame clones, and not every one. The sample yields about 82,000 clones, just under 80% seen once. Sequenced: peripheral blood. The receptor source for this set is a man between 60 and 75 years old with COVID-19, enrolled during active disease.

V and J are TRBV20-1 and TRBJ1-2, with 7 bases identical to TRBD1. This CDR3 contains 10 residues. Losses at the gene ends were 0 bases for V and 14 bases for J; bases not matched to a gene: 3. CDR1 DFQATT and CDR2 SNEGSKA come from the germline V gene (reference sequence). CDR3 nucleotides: TGCAGTGCTAGAGATGAGACAGGGACCTTC. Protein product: CSARDETGTF.

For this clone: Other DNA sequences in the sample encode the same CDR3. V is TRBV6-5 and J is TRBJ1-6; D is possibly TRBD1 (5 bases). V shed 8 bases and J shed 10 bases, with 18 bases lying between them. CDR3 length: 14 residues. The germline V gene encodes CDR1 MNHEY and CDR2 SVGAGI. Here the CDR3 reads CASWGGGDGSPLHF. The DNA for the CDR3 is TGTGCCAGCTGGGGGGGAGGGGACGGGTCACCCCTCCACTTT.

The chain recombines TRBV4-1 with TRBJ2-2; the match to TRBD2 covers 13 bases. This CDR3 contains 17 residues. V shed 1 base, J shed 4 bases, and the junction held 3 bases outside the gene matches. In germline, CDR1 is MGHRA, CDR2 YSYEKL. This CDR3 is CASSQGLAGGPTGELFF. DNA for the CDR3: TGCGCCAGCAGCCAAGGACTAGCGGGGGGCCCCACCGGGGAGCTGTTTTTT.

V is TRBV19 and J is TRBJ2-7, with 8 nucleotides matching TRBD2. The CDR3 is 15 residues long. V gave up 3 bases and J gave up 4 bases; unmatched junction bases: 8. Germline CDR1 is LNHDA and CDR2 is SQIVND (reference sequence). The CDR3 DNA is TGTGCCAGTAGTATCGGGTCTAGCGGGCTATACGAGCAGTACTTC. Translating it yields CASSIGSSGLYEQYF.

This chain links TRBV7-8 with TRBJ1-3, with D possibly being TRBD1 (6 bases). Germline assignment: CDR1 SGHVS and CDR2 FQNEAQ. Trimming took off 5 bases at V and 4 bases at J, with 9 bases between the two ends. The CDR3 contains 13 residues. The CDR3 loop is CASSEDRGNTIYF. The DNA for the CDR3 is TGTGCCAGCAGCGAGGACAGAGGAAACACCATATATTTT.

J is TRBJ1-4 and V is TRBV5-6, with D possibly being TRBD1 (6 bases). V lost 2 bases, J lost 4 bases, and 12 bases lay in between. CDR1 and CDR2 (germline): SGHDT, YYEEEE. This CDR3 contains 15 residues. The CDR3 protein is CASSFKQGYNEKLFF. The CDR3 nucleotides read TGTGCCAGCAGCTTCAAACAGGGATATAATGAAAAACTGTTTTTT.

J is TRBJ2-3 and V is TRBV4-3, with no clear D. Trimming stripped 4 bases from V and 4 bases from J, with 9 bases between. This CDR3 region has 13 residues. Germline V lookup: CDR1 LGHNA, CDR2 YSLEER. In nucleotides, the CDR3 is TGCGCCAGCAGCCCTATATACCCAGATACGCAGTATTTT. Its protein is CASSPIYPDTQYF.

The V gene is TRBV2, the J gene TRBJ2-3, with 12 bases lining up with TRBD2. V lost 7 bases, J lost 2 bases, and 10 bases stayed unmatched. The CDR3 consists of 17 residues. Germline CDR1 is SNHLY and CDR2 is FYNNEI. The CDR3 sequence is CASTYRRLAGVTDTQYF. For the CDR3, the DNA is TGTGCCAGCACTTACCGGAGACTAGCGGGGGTCACAGATACGCAGTATTTT.

The CDR3 DNA sequence: TGTGCCAGCAGTGACGTTAGCGGGGGGCGAAGTGAGCAGTTCTTC. This codes for CASSDVSGGRSEQFF. V and J are TRBV6-1 and TRBJ2-1, with 10 bases aligning to TRBD2. Unmatched junction bases numbered 8, after V lost 3 bases and J lost 9 bases. The CDR3 has 15 residues. CDR1 is MNHNS and CDR2 is SASEGT in the germline V gene.

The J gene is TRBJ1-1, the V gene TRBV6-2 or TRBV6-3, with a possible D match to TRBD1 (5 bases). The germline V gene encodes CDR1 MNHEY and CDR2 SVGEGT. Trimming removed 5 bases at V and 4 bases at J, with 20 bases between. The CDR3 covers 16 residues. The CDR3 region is CASSGLTGRGITEAFF. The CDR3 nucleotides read TGTGCCAGCAGTGGGTTAACAGGTCGCGGGATCACTGAAGCTTTCTTT.

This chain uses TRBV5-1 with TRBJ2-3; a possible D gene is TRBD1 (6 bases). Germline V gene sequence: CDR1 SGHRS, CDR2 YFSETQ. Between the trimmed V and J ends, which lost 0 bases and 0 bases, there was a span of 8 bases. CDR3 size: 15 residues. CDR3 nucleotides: TGCGCCAGCAGCTTGGAAACAGGGAGCACAGATACGCAGTATTTT. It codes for CASSLETGSTDTQYF. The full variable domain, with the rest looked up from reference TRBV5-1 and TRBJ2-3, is KAGVTQTPRYLIKTRGQQVTLSCSPISGHRSVSWYQQTPGQGLQFLFEYFSETQRNKGNFPGRFSGRQFSNSRSEMNVSTLELGDSALYLCASSLETGSTDTQYFGPGTRLTVL.

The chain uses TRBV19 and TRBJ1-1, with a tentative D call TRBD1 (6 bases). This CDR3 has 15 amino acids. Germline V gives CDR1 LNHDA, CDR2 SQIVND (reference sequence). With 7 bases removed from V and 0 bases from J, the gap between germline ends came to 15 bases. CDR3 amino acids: CASNRELRMNTEAFF. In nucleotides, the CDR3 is TGTGCCAGTAACAGGGAACTTCGCATGAACACTGAAGCTTTCTTT.

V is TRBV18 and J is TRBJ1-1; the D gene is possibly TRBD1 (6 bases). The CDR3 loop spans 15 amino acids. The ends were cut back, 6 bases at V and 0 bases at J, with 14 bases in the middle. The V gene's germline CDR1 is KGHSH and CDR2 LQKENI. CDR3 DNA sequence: TGTGCCAGCTCCCATCCAGGGGACATGAACACTGAAGCTTTCTTT. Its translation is CASSHPGDMNTEAFF.

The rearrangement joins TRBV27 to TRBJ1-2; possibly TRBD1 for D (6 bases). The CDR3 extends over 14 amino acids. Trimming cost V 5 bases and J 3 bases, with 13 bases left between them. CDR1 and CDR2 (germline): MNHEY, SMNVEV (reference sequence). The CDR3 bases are TGTGCCAGCAGTCCAGGGGCGGAAGACTATGGCTACACCTTC. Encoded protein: CASSPGAEDYGYTF.